This T cell receptor (beta chain) is drawn from a study of blood T cell repertoires in COVID-19. Study in general: There were acute and convalescent COVID-19 samples, and they came from the United States, Italy and Spain.

Germline V gene data show CDR1 as MGHRA and CDR2 as YSYEKL. Trimming removed 5 bases at V and 3 bases at J, with 19 bases between. The CDR3 has 16 amino acids. The repertoire was sequenced with immunoSEQ multiplex PCR; TCRdb's copy has only in-frame clones and lacks some. The profile shows about 21,000 clones, less than 85% of them singletons. This clone is medium-sized in the sample. This chain uses TRBV4-1 with TRBJ1-1; D gene unclear. Specimen: peripheral blood. The receptor was derived from a man between 60 and 70 years old with active COVID-19. CDR3 sequence: CASSKGTWSDDTEAFF. The CDR3 DNA is TGCGCCAGCAGCAAAGGAACATGGAGTGATGACACTGAAGCTTTCTTT.